This T cell receptor (beta chain) was recovered during a study of PD-L1 blockade in urothelial cancer. Overall study results and limits: Lower pretreatment blood TCR clonality, under the median, predicted better survival, researchers reported.

Profiling relied on immunoSEQ multiplex PCR, and the TCRdb table lists in-frame clones only, not all of them. The sample carries 50,000 to 55,000 clones, about 86% recorded once. Concerning this clone: The antigen remains undetermined.

The time point: pretreatment peripheral blood. Per the germline V gene, CDR1 is LNHDA and CDR2 is SQIVND (reference sequence). The germline V and J ends were trimmed by 4 bases and 2 bases, with 15 bases remaining between them. The CDR3 covers 15 residues. The input for sequencing was PBMCs, taken around atezolizumab (anti-PD-L1) treatment. The sequence came from a man in his 60s with urothelial cancer. This chain uses TRBV19 with TRBJ2-7; a possible D gene is TRBD1 (6 bases). The CDR3 here is CASSTDPRGTYEQYF. CDR3 nucleotide sequence: TGTGCCAGTAGTACCGACCCTAGGGGGACCTACGAGCAGTACTTC.